This T cell receptor beta chain was captured in a study of blood T cells in healthy people across ages. For the second PCR, which ran for about 6 to 11 cycles, a sample-barcoded 5' primer and a J-beta primer mix were used. The yield of each sample was at least 2.5 million CDR3-containing paired-end reads. TCRdb called the 5' RACE reads again in MiXCR, with one record for every CDR3 protein. The sample has some 940,000 distinct CDR3 sequences, almost 30% seen once. Germline V CDR1 and CDR2: DFQATT, SNEGSKA (reference sequence). V lost 3 bases to trimming and J lost 9 bases; unmatched junction nucleotides: 10. CDR3 length: 15 residues. This clonotype was picked up a small number of times. Given a much more abundant clone one base away, this may be a read error. This sample was shared with a second study, whose subject was T cells of mothers and their children. This second study says: In this cohort, donors were a few healthy Caucasian mothers plus their six children.

The chain employs TRBV20-1 and TRBJ1-4, with TRBD1 matching over 10 bases. The specimen was blood. This TCR derives from a woman in her forties in good health. As DNA, the CDR3 is TGCAGTGCTAGTGCCGGGACAGGGGCATATAAAAAACTGTTTTTT. Translating gives CSASAGTGAYKKLFF.